This T cell receptor beta chain was sequenced for a study of shared clonotypes between healthy human individuals. Donors comprised only Caucasian adults living in Nashville, Tennessee. This clone was recorded at least ten times. Generated by immunoSEQ multiplex PCR, the TCRdb table keeps only in-frame clones and is missing some. This sample has about 490,000 clones, with 70% to 80% found just once. CDR1 and CDR2 from the germline V gene are LNHDA and SQIVND (reference sequence). V lost 7 bases and J lost 6; bases outside the gene matches: 11. CDR3 length: 15 amino acids. This rearrangement joins TRBV19 to TRBJ2-1; 8 bases match TRBD2. The TCR comes from a woman in her thirties or forties in good health. Some clones in this sample may be carry-over from other donors' samples. Sample: PBMCs. This CDR3 reads CASTLRGGLGNEQFF. CDR3 DNA: TGTGCCAGTACCCTTAGGGGGGGACTAGGCAATGAGCAGTTCTTC.